This T cell receptor (beta chain) was captured in a study of graft-versus-host responses after intestinal transplantation. Study as a whole: Multivisceral, liver-intestinal, or isolated intestinal grafts went to recipients. Every transplant recipient was induced with anti-thymocyte globulin, then maintained on tacrolimus and steroids for two to three years.

Germline values: CDR1 MNHEY, CDR2 SMNVEV (reference sequence). Trimming cost V 0 bases and J 3 bases, with 8 bases left between them. The CDR3 is made up of 15 amino acids. Comment on this clone: The antigen is undetermined.

Libraries were prepared by immunoSEQ multiplex PCR; TCRdb keeps only in-frame clonotypes and omits some of them. The sample yields tens of thousands of clones, more than 85% seen once. Findings and limits, study-wide: In recipient marrow, GvH clones were found, and some appeared first in ileum or blood. When patients had graft-donor T cell macrochimerism, their allografts held high graft-versus-host to host-versus-graft clonal ratios.

The chain combines TRBV27 with TRBJ2-2, with D perhaps matching TRBD2 (5 bases). The sequenced sample was unstimulated CD8+ T cells sorted from spleen or lymph node cells, obtained before intestinal transplant. This sequence originates from a human donor who received an intestinal transplant. The CDR3 is CASSLSVGDTGELFF. DNA for the CDR3: TGTGCCAGCAGTTTATCAGTCGGGGACACCGGGGAGCTGTTTTTT.